These 3 T cell receptor beta chains were all obtained from the same sample, sequenced in a study of response to subunit inactivated influenza vaccine. A single record per CDR3 protein comes from TCRdb applying MiXCR to the RT-PCR reads. The table has about 570,000 distinct CDR3 sequences, about 11% seen once. This same sample was also part of a study on T cells expressing NK-cell markers. That source notes: Generation of TCR beta cDNA was performed by 5'RACE template switching incorporating UMIs.

This material consisted of PBMCs from blood, taken on the day of vaccination. All receptors derive from a man aged 50-60 years who received an inactivated influenza vaccine.

The chain uses TRBV20-1 and TRBJ2-7; 9 bases fit TRBD2. The trim removed 2 bases at V and 3 bases at J, leaving 8 bases unmatched. The germline V gene has CDR1 DFQATT and CDR2 SNEGSKA (reference sequence). The CDR3 covers 15 residues. CDR3 nucleotide sequence: TGCAGTGCTAGACCCGGGACTAGCACCATCTACGAGCAGTACTTC. Translation gives CSARPGTSTIYEQYF.

This clonotype came up many times. The rearrangement links TRBV27 to TRBJ2-2; D uncertain. Per germline, CDR1 MNHEY and CDR2 SMNVEV (reference sequence). The length of the CDR3 is 16 residues. V was pared by 2 bases and J by 7 bases, with 17 bases between. CDR3 nucleotides: TGTGCCAGCAGTTTAAACTCGTACATAGTGGGCGGGGAGCTGTTTTTT. Translating gives CASSLNSYIVGGELFF.

This clonotype was seen more than once but under ten times. This sequence joins TRBV20-1 and TRBJ2-1, with D possibly matching TRBD2 (5 bases). Germline CDR1 reads DFQATT; CDR2 reads SNEGSKA (reference sequence). The CDR3 is made up of 12 amino acids. V shed 1 base and J shed 7 bases, with 8 bases lying between them. The CDR3 nucleotides read TGCAGTGCTAGAGTTTGGGAGAATGAGCAGTTCTTC. This sequence encodes CSARVWENEQFF.